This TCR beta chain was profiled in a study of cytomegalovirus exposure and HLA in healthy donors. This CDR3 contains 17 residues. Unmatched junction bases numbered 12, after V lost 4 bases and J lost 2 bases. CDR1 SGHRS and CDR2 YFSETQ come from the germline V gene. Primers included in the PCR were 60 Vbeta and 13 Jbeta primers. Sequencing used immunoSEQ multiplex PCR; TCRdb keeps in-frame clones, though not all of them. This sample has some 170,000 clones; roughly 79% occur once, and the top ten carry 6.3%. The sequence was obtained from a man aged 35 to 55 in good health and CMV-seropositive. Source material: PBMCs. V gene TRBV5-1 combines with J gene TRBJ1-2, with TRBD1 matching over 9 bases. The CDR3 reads CASSPVIGQGRNYGYTF. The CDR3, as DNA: TGCGCCAGCAGCCCCGTTATAGGACAGGGGAGGAACTATGGCTACACCTTC. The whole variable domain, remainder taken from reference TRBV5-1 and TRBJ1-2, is KAGVTQTPRYLIKTRGQQVTLSCSPISGHRSVSWYQQTPGQGLQFLFEYFSETQRNKGNFPGRFSGRQFSNSRSEMNVSTLELGDSALYLCASSPVIGQGRNYGYTFGSGTRLTVV.